The 21 T cell receptor beta chains given below trace back to one sample, sequenced in a study of blood T cell repertoires in COVID-19. The method was immunoSEQ multiplex PCR; TCRdb's version includes in-frame clones alone and lacks a portion of them. This table holds 85,000 to 120,000 clones, around 86% found once. The source material was peripheral blood. The receptors originated from a man aged 50 to 59 with active or convalescent COVID-19.

V and J are TRBV5-1 and TRBJ2-5; D may be TRBD2 (7 bases). V shed 6 bases and J shed 2 bases, with 17 bases lying between them. The CDR3 is 15 residues long. CDR1 is SGHRS, CDR2 YFSETQ, per germline. CDR3 sequence (DNA): TGCGCCAGCAAGGACGGGGGAGGGGGGCAAGAGACCCAGTACTTC. Translating gives CASKDGGGGQETQYF. The full variable domain, its missing parts supplied by reference TRBV5-1 and TRBJ2-5, is KAGVTQTPRYLIKTRGQQVTLSCSPISGHRSVSWYQQTPGQGLQFLFEYFSETQRNKGNFPGRFSGRQFSNSRSEMNVSTLELGDSALYLCASKDGGGGQETQYFGPGTRLLVL.

The chain has TRBV6-5 and TRBJ1-6, with TRBD1 matching over 8 bases. CDR3 length: 13 residues. Losses at the gene ends were 6 bases for V and 5 bases for J; bases not matched to a gene: 0. CDR1 and CDR2 from the germline V gene are MNHEY and SVGAGI. Written as DNA, the CDR3 is TGTGCCAGCAGGGGACAGGATAATTCACCCCTCCACTTT. Translating gives CASRGQDNSPLHF.

The chain recombines TRBV5-6 with TRBJ2-7, with 9 bases matching TRBD2. The CDR3 runs to 14 residues. Unmatched junction bases numbered 2, after V lost 2 bases and J lost 2 bases. Germline V CDR1 and CDR2: SGHDT, YYEEEE. CDR3 sequence (DNA): TGTGCCAGCAGCTTATTAGCGGGGGCCTACGAGCAGTACTTC. It yields the protein CASSLLAGAYEQYF.

The chain links TRBV11-2 to TRBJ1-4, with D possibly matching TRBD1 (6 bases). The germline V gene encodes CDR1 SGHAT and CDR2 FQNNGV. This CDR3 has 18 amino acids. V lost 5 bases and J 7 bases, leaving 26 bases between the germline ends. Written as DNA, the CDR3 is TGTGCCAGCAGCCCGCAGCCGGGACAAAAGACGAGTGGTGAAAAACTGTTTTTT. Translation gives CASSPQPGQKTSGEKLFF.

V gene TRBV19 combines with J gene TRBJ1-1, with TRBD1 matching 8 bases. CDR1 is LNHDA and CDR2 is SQIVND in the germline V gene (reference sequence). The CDR3 extends over 14 amino acids. V lost 4 bases and J lost 2; bases outside the gene matches: 3. The CDR3 protein is CASSKQGANTEAFF. In DNA, the CDR3 is TGTGCCAGTAGTAAGCAGGGGGCAAACACTGAAGCTTTCTTT.

The rearrangement uses TRBV28 and TRBJ2-3; D possibly corresponds to TRBD2 (6 bases). The CDR3 length is 15 residues. V dropped 3 bases and J dropped 1 base, with 11 bases sitting between them. CDR1 MDHEN and CDR2 SYDVKM come from the germline V gene. The CDR3 is CASSLASDGTDTQYF. CDR3 bases: TGTGCCAGCAGTTTGGCTAGCGATGGCACAGATACGCAGTATTTT.

This chain uses TRBV4-2 with TRBJ1-5, with D maybe TRBD1 (5 bases). The CDR3 is made up of 17 amino acids. The V end was cut by 1 base, the J end by 5 bases, with 18 bases between. Germline lookup yields CDR1 LGHNA and CDR2 YNFKEQ. The CDR3, as DNA: TGTGCCAGCAGCCAAGGACAGATGAAGGGTTCGGATCAGCCCCAGCATTTT. This gives the protein CASSQGQMKGSDQPQHF.

The chain carries TRBV5-6 and TRBJ2-1; 9 nucleotides line up with TRBD2. The CDR3 extends over 16 amino acids. V lost 4 bases and J lost 0; bases outside the gene matches: 5. Per germline, CDR1 SGHDT and CDR2 YYEEEE. CDR3 region: CASSDRLAASYNEQFF. The CDR3 DNA sequence: TGTGCCAGCAGCGACCGACTAGCGGCCTCCTACAATGAGCAGTTCTTC.

This clone occurred a few times. The V call is TRBV19, the J call TRBJ1-4; a weak D match, TRBD1 (5 bases). CDR1 is LNHDA, CDR2 SQIVND, per germline (reference sequence). The CDR3 extends over 16 amino acids. The V and J ends lost 3 bases and 5 bases respectively, with 16 bases between them. The CDR3 sequence is CASSIRTAGQNEKLFF. DNA of the CDR3: TGTGCCAGTAGTATTAGAACGGCAGGGCAGAATGAAAAACTGTTTTTT.

The rearrangement links TRBV24-1 to TRBJ1-1, with D possibly being TRBD1 (6 bases). Trimming took off 2 bases at V and 5 bases at J, with 8 bases between the two ends. CDR3 size: 13 residues. Germline CDR1 is KGHDR and CDR2 is SFDVKD. For the CDR3, the DNA is TGTGCCACCAGTGATTCAGGGGTGACTGAAGCTTTCTTT. Encoded protein: CATSDSGVTEAFF.

The chain combines TRBV7-7 with TRBJ2-1, with 9 bases matching TRBD1. Germline V CDR1 and CDR2: SSHAT, FNYEAQ (reference sequence). The CDR3 is 15 residues long. V was pared by 4 bases and J by 2 bases, with 3 bases of the junction left unmatched. CDR3: CASSSGQGTYNEQFF. As DNA, the CDR3 is TGTGCCAGCAGCTCGGGACAGGGAACCTACAATGAGCAGTTCTTC.

The rearrangement links TRBV10-2 to TRBJ2-6, with 12 positions matching TRBD2. This CDR3 has 16 residues. Germline assignment: CDR1 WSHSY and CDR2 SAAADI. V lost 4 bases, J lost 4 bases, and 2 bases stayed unmatched. The CDR3 nucleotides read TGCGCCAGCAGTGGGACTAGCGGGGCCGGGGCCAACGTCCTGACTTTC. Amino acid sequence: CASSGTSGAGANVLTF.

Details on this clone: At one end, the junction sequence differs from germline, possibly due to a read error. The V and J genes are TRBV6-5 and TRBJ2-2; 8 bases fit TRBD1. Germline V lookup: CDR1 MNHEY, CDR2 SVGAGI. This CDR3 is built from 13 residues. The CDR3 protein is CAGRGLNTGELFF. The CDR3, as DNA: TGTGCCGGCAGGGGGCTTAACACCGGGGAGCTGTTTTTT.

V is TRBV19 and J is TRBJ1-5; 9 bases are a match to TRBD1. Germline loops: CDR1 LNHDA, CDR2 SQIVND (reference sequence). J was trimmed by 5 bases and V by 5 bases; bases with no gene match: 10. The CDR3 has 16 residues. The CDR3 here is CASSPQGALFDQPQHF. For the CDR3, the DNA is TGTGCCAGTAGTCCACAGGGGGCGCTCTTTGATCAGCCCCAGCATTTT.

This chain connects TRBV6-1 to TRBJ1-4; TRBD1 might be the D (5 bases). The CDR3 sequence is 15 residues long. Germline lookup yields CDR1 MNHNS and CDR2 SASEGT. The germline V and J ends were trimmed by 2 bases and 6 bases, with 13 bases remaining between them. CDR3 sequence reads: CASSEMGQPYEKLFF. CDR3 sequence (DNA): TGTGCCAGCAGTGAAATGGGGCAGCCCTATGAAAAACTGTTTTTT.

The J gene is TRBJ2-7, the V gene TRBV11-1, with D maybe TRBD1 (7 bases). Per the germline V gene, CDR1 is SGHAT and CDR2 is FQDESV (reference sequence). The V end was cut by 1 base, the J end by 7 bases, with 20 bases between. The CDR3 totals 16 residues. The CDR3 DNA reads as TGTGCCAGCAGCTTAGGGCTAGCGACAGGGAACCGGGAGCAGTACGTC. It yields the protein CASSLGLATGNREQYV.

The V and J genes are TRBV7-2 and TRBJ2-1; unclear D gene. Deletions cut 1 base from V and 0 bases from J, with 10 bases between. The CDR3 runs 16 residues. CDR1 is SGHTA, CDR2 FQGNSA, per germline. DNA of the CDR3: TGTGCCAGCAGCTTAGGAGGTGGCGGCTCCTACAATGAGCAGTTCTTC. Its protein product is CASSLGGGGSYNEQFF.

The genes are TRBV6-5 and TRBJ2-3; 7 bases are shared with TRBD2. V was clipped by 7 bases and J by 2 bases; unmatched bases: 9. CDR1 is MNHEY, CDR2 SVGAGI, per germline. This CDR3 contains 15 residues. The chain's CDR3 is CASNSQGGHTDTQYF. The CDR3 nucleotides read TGTGCCAGCAACTCCCAGGGAGGGCACACAGATACGCAGTATTTT.

This chain uses TRBV5-5 with TRBJ2-3, with D uncertain. Per germline, CDR1 SGHKS and CDR2 YYEKEE (reference sequence). The CDR3 contains 15 residues. The V gene lost 1 base and the J gene lost 1 base, with 10 bases spanning the gap. CDR3 amino acids: CASSLSRPGTDTQYF. Written as DNA, the CDR3 is TGTGCCAGCAGCTTGAGCAGGCCGGGCACAGATACGCAGTATTTT. Complete variable domain (other parts from reference TRBV5-5 and TRBJ2-3): DAGVTQSPTHLIKTRGQQVTLRCSPISGHKSVSWYQQVLGQGPQFIFQYYEKEERGRGNFPDRFSARQFPNYSSELNVNALLLGDSALYLCASSLSRPGTDTQYFGPGTRLTVL.

The rearrangement uses TRBV4-3 and TRBJ2-7; D possibly corresponds to TRBD1 (6 bases). The germline gives CDR1 LGHNA, CDR2 YSLEER. The V end lost 4 bases, the J end lost 1 base, and 20 bases lay between the germline ends. The CDR3 runs to 17 residues. The CDR3 region has the DNA TGCGCCAGCAGCCTTGAGCGCACCGGGACACCTTCCTACGAGCAGTACTTC. Residues: CASSLERTGTPSYEQYF.

The chain couples TRBV2 to TRBJ2-3; 12 bases map to TRBD2. Germline V lookup: CDR1 SNHLY, CDR2 FYNNEI. The ends lost 6 bases at V and 3 bases at J; junction bases unmatched: 4. CDR3 length: 15 residues. The CDR3 DNA reads as TGTGCCAGCAGCGATGGACTAGCGGGGACAGATACGCAGTATTTT. Its translation: CASSDGLAGTDTQYF.